This T cell receptor beta chain is from a study of lymphopenia after photon versus proton radiotherapy. Study-wide findings and caveats: After lymphocyte nadir, photon-treated repertoires showed oligoclonal expansion, especially CD8+ Temra. Under photons, naive T cells and diversity fell while effector/memory populations rose. A bigger post-nadir fall in TCR diversity correlated inversely with survival time in deceased patients.

Note on this clone: The target antigen is unknown.

Profiled with immunoSEQ multiplex PCR; TCRdb holds only in-frame clones, not every one. The table includes about 61,000 clones, approximately 86% detected once. The clonotype was recovered from a middle-aged man with gastric cancer. This material consisted of peripheral blood, taken from a patient treated with photon-based radiotherapy.

The CDR3, as DNA: TGTGCCAGCAGCTTAGTTCAAGGGGGAAATTCACCCCTCCACTTT. Its translation: CASSLVQGGNSPLHF. The V call is TRBV7-2, the J call TRBJ1-6; possible D gene TRBD1, 6 bases. Trimming cost V 1 base and J 7 bases, with 11 bases left between them. The germline V gene encodes CDR1 SGHTA and CDR2 FQGNSA. The CDR3 covers 15 residues. Filled out from reference TRBV7-2 and TRBJ1-6, the complete variable domain reads GAGVSQSPSNKVTEKGKDVELRCDPISGHTALYWYRQSLGQGLEFLIYFQGNSAPDKSGLPSDRFSAERTGGSVSTLTIQRTQQEDSAVYLCASSLVQGGNSPLHFGNGTRLTVT.